The 14 T cell receptor beta chains below were found in one sample sequenced in a study of shared clonotypes between healthy human individuals (dated by TCRdb to 2019 to 2021). The library was prepared using the immunoSEQ multiplex PCR assay. In TCRdb, the immuneACCESS table is reduced to in-frame sequences with V and J assigned. These tables do not hold every clone; where another copy was compared, an unresolved V gene accounts for under half, and the others remain unexplained. In this sample the table shows around 240,000 clones, 60% to 80% of which occur a single time. Around 10% of the sample is held by the ten biggest clonotypes. Sequences were obtained from memory CD4+ T cells sorted from blood. The intended sense of this specimen's cell subset or site label: CD45RA-negative fraction. These receptors came from a man aged 25-40 years in good health.

This sequence joins TRBV2 and TRBJ2-7, with 11 bases matching TRBD2. Losses at the gene ends were 6 bases for V and 5 bases for J; bases not matched to a gene: 9. Germline CDR1 SNHLY, CDR2 FYNNEI. The CDR3 extends over 15 amino acids. The CDR3 region is CASRRTTSGTHEQYF. CDR3 in DNA: TGTGCCAGCAGGCGCACGACTAGCGGGACCCACGAGCAGTACTTC.

Note on this clone: The identical CDR3 is also encoded by other nucleotide sequences in the sample. The rearrangement joins TRBV5-4 to TRBJ1-1; 9 positions agree with TRBD1. CDR1 SGHNT and CDR2 YYREEE come from the germline V gene (reference sequence). V trimming: 5 bases; J trimming: 1 base; junction bases outside the gene matches: 3. The CDR3 spans 14 residues. The CDR3 sequence is CASSPGQGNTEAFF. The CDR3 DNA follows: TGTGCCAGCAGTCCGGGACAGGGGAACACTGAAGCTTTCTTT.

The rearrangement uses TRBV5-6 and TRBJ2-3; the D gene is possibly TRBD2 (6 bases). V lost 1 base and J 2 bases, leaving 11 bases between the germline ends. The CDR3 spans 15 residues. The germline V gene encodes CDR1 SGHDT and CDR2 YYEEEE. CDR3 sequence (DNA): TGTGCCAGCAGCTTGTGGGGGGTGCCCACAGATACGCAGTATTTT. Residues: CASSLWGVPTDTQYF.

This clone turned up a few times. The V call is TRBV5-1, the J call TRBJ2-3; 8 bases match TRBD1. The CDR3 has 16 residues. CDR1 and CDR2 from the germline V gene are SGHRS and YFSETQ. V trimming: 0 bases; J trimming: 3 bases; junction bases outside the gene matches: 6. CDR3 coding DNA: TGCGCCAGCAGCTTGGCCGGGACAGGAAGGACAGATACGCAGTATTTT. It translates to CASSLAGTGRTDTQYF.

The chain couples TRBV7-3 to TRBJ2-3; possibly TRBD1 or TRBD2 for D (6 bases each). This CDR3 has 16 residues. CDR1 and CDR2 (germline): SGHTA, FQGTGA. Trimming shortened V by 1 base and J by 3 bases, and 14 bases separated the two germline ends. CDR3: CASSLKAGGGTDTQYF. CDR3 sequence (DNA): TGTGCCAGCAGCTTAAAAGCCGGAGGGGGTACAGATACGCAGTATTTT.

The rearrangement uses TRBV10-1 and TRBJ1-1; D is uncertain. Germline loops: CDR1 WNHNN, CDR2 SYGVQD (reference sequence). Trimming took off 3 bases at V and 11 bases at J, with 13 bases between the two ends. CDR3 length equals 12 residues. Written as DNA, the CDR3 is TGCGCCAGCAGTGAAAATTGGGTAGGGGCTTTCTTT. It is translated as CASSENWVGAFF.

J is TRBJ1-2 and V is TRBV19; the D is unclear. Trimming cost V 3 bases and J 4 bases, with 21 bases left between them. The CDR3 is 17 residues long. Per germline, CDR1 LNHDA and CDR2 SQIVND (reference sequence). CDR3 protein: CASSIPSSDGAFYGYTF. CDR3 DNA: TGTGCCAGTAGTATCCCCTCGTCGGACGGCGCTTTCTATGGCTACACCTTC.

This clone was detected a few times. The V gene is TRBV2, the J gene TRBJ2-6; 9 bases fit TRBD1. Germline assignment: CDR1 SNHLY and CDR2 FYNNEI. V shed 5 bases and J 0 bases; nucleotides not matched to a gene: 11. The length of the CDR3 is 19 residues. The CDR3 coding sequence is TGTGCCAGCAGTATTTGGGTCGGGACAGGGCTCTCTGGGGCCAACGTCCTGACTTTC. This translates into CASSIWVGTGLSGANVLTF.

This clone came up many times. V usage is TRBV5-4 and J usage is TRBJ1-2; the D is unclear. The germline V gene encodes CDR1 SGHNT and CDR2 YYREEE (reference sequence). The CDR3 loop spans 15 amino acids. The germline V and J ends were trimmed by 4 bases and 6 bases, with 19 bases remaining between them. This chain's CDR3 is CASSQFDRWENGYTF. The CDR3 DNA reads as TGTGCCAGCAGCCAATTCGACCGATGGGAGAATGGCTACACCTTC. Looking up the rest from reference TRBV5-4 and TRBJ1-2 gives the full variable domain: ETGVTQSPTHLIKTRGQQVTLRCSSQSGHNTVSWYQQALGQGPQFIFQYYREEENGRGNFPPRFSGLQFPNYSSELNVNALELDDSALYLCASSQFDRWENGYTFGSGTRLTVV.

With respect to this clone: The same CDR3 arises from other DNA sequences in this sample as well. This chain connects TRBV20-1 to TRBJ1-1, with D uncertain. Germline assignment: CDR1 DFQATT and CDR2 SNEGSKA (reference sequence). The CDR3 totals 11 residues. The V and J ends lost 3 bases and 7 bases respectively, with 9 bases between them. The CDR3 is CSASRSLEAFF. The DNA of the CDR3 is TGCAGTGCTAGTCGCTCCCTTGAAGCTTTCTTT.

Only one count was recorded for this clone. The rearrangement joins TRBV11-3 to TRBJ2-2, with D hard to call. Looked up from germline, CDR1 is SGHNT and CDR2 is YENEEA. The CDR3 has 13 residues. V was clipped by 0 bases and J by 6 bases, with 5 bases between them. The CDR3 DNA reads as TGTGCCAGCAGCTTAGATTTTGCCGGGGAGCTGTTTTTT. This translates into CASSLDFAGELFF.

The chain uses TRBV30 and TRBJ1-2; 7 bases match TRBD1. Germline-derived CDR1 and CDR2 are GTSNPN and SVGIG (reference sequence). Losses at the gene ends were 7 bases for V and 0 bases for J; bases not matched to a gene: 8. The CDR3 spans 14 residues. In DNA, the CDR3 is TGTGCCTCCTCGCCCGGACAGGCTAACTATGGCTACACCTTC. It translates to CASSPGQANYGYTF.

DNA of the CDR3: TGTGCCAGCTCACCTGTGGGCGGGGCAAATCAGCCCCAGCATTTT. This encodes CASSPVGGANQPQHF. The gene calls are TRBV18 and TRBJ1-5, with a weak D call TRBD1 (5 bases). CDR3 length equals 15 residues. CDR1 KGHSH and CDR2 LQKENI come from the germline V gene. V was clipped by 3 bases and J by 4 bases, with 13 bases between them.

V is TRBV11-2 and J is TRBJ2-1; D perhaps matches TRBD2 (6 bases). The CDR3 totals 16 residues. Per germline, CDR1 SGHAT and CDR2 FQNNGV. Trimming pared 1 base from V and 4 bases from J, leaving 14 bases between. CDR3 sequence (DNA): TGTGCCAGCAGCTTAGTTCACGGGAGTGGGTACAATGAGCAGTTCTTC. Protein sequence: CASSLVHGSGYNEQFF.